This TCR beta chain was recovered during a study of blood T cell repertoires in COVID-19. Looking at the study overall: The cDNA or gDNA used as material had been derived from T cells, B-cell-depleted T cells, or PBMCs.

The table came from immunoSEQ multiplex PCR; TCRdb's copy has only in-frame clones and leaves some out. This sample has a few hundred thousand clones, with 75% to 90% found just once. In its sample, this clone was seen once. The CDR3 is 19 amino acids. The V gene's germline CDR1 is MDHEN and CDR2 SYDVKM. J lost 1 base, V lost 7 bases, and 11 bases had no gene match. V usage is TRBV28 and J usage is TRBJ2-3; 16 bases align to TRBD2. The sequencing input was peripheral blood. This TCR came from a man between 18 and 29 years old with active or convalescent COVID-19. The CDR3 protein is CASTPPGLAGGRGTDTQYF. The CDR3 region has the DNA TGTGCCAGCACCCCCCCGGGACTAGCGGGAGGGCGAGGCACAGATACGCAGTATTTT.